A selection of T cell receptor beta chains follows, all from one sample in a study of glioma-infiltrating T cells after dendritic cell vaccination. TCRdb's copy holds only in-frame clones and misses some; the assay was immunoSEQ multiplex PCR. There are 85,000 to 100,000 clones in the sample; around 80% occur only once, and roughly 5.3% lies in the top ten. The sequencing here drew on blood, taken after dendritic cell vaccination. These receptors were taken from a human donor with glioblastoma. The CDR3 runs from the conserved cysteine through the conserved F or W. A D gene is named only where the DNA matches it firmly. Size tells how often a clone was seen (once, few, many) or the class of an expanded clone, and some rows leave it out.

J gene,V gene,D gene,clone size,CDR3 DNA,CDR3 protein
TRBJ2-6,TRBV5-1,TRBD1,NA,TGCGCCAGCAGCCCCGACAGGGGGCACTTTGGGGCCAACGTCCTGACTTTC,CASSPDRGHFGANVLTF
TRBJ2-7,TRBV19,NA,NA,TGTGCCAGTCAAGCTTGGCAGGGGGGCTCCTACGAGCAGTACTTC,CASQAWQGGSYEQYF
TRBJ1-1,TRBV6-1,TRBD1,NA,TGTGCCAGCAGCGGAGGGGGCCACACTGAAGCTTTCTTT,CASSGGGHTEAFF
TRBJ2-1,TRBV10-3,TRBD2,NA,TGTGCCATCAAAAGCGGGGGGGCTAGCAATGAGCAGTTCTTC,CAIKSGGASNEQFF
TRBJ2-4,TRBV5-1,TRBD2,NA,TGCGCCAGCAGCTTGGCCGGGAGCGGGAGCTTGTCACACATTCAGTACTTC,CASSLAGSGSLSHIQYF
TRBJ2-2,TRBV2,NA,NA,TGTGCCAGCGGGGGCAGGGCGAACACCGGGGAGCTGTTTTTT,CASGGRANTGELFF
TRBJ2-2,TRBV28,NA,NA,TGTGCCAGCAGTCTAGGACTGTCCACCGGGGAGCTGTTTTTT,CASSLGLSTGELFF
TRBJ2-7,TRBV18,TRBD2,NA,TGTGCCAGCTCACCATACTTGACTAGCGGGAGCTACGAGCAGTACTTC,CASSPYLTSGSYEQYF
TRBJ2-1,TRBV5-4,NA,once,TGTGCCAGCAGCAAACAGGGCGCCTCCTACAATGAGCAGTTCTTC,CASSKQGASYNEQFF
TRBJ2-7,TRBV9,TRBD2,NA,TGTGCCAGCAGCGTCGGGGGAGGGGTCTACGAGCAGTACTTC,CASSVGGGVYEQYF
TRBJ2-5,TRBV5-1,TRBD2,NA,TGCGCCAGCGGCCTAATCGGGGGGGAGGGAGAGACCCAGTACTTC,CASGLIGGEGETQYF
TRBJ2-7,TRBV5-6,NA,NA,TGTGCCAGCAGCTTCGAGGGTCTTACCTACGAGCAGTACTTC,CASSFEGLTYEQYF
TRBJ1-1,TRBV5-1,TRBD1,NA,TGCGCCAGCAGCGACCGGGACAGGGCGAACACTGAAGCTTTCTTT,CASSDRDRANTEAFF
TRBJ1-2,TRBV28,TRBD1,NA,TGTGCCAGCAGTTTCTTCCCAAGGGGGCTGGGCTACACCTTC,CASSFFPRGLGYTF
TRBJ1-5,TRBV18,TRBD1,NA,TGTGCCAGCACGACAGGGGGTCAGCCCCAGCATTTT,CASTTGGQPQHF
TRBJ1-5,TRBV5-4,TRBD1,NA,TGTGCCAGCAGCCCCGACAGGGAAGGTCGGCCCCAGCATTTT,CASSPDREGRPQHF
TRBJ1-1,TRBV18,NA,NA,TGTGCCAGCTCACCCAACGCGGGAACTGAAGCTTTCTTT,CASSPNAGTEAFF
TRBJ2-7,TRBV5-1,TRBD1,NA,TGCGCCAGCGGACAGGGGAGCTCCTACGAGCAGTACTTC,CASGQGSSYEQYF
TRBJ2-1,TRBV29-1,NA,NA,TGCAGCGTTGTTGGCAGGCTCGCGCCGTACAATGAGCAGTTCTTC,CSVVGRLAPYNEQFF
TRBJ2-3,TRBV4-1,TRBD2,once,TGCGCCAGCAGCCAAGATCGGGGACTAGCGGCAACAGATACGCAGTATTTT,CASSQDRGLAATDTQYF
TRBJ2-2,TRBV9,TRBD1,NA,TGTGCCAGCAGCGAAGTGACAGGGACCACCGGGGAGCTGTTTTTT,CASSEVTGTTGELFF
TRBJ1-2,TRBV6-1,TRBD1,NA,TGTGCCAGCAGTGAAGTTGAACTCGGACAGGATTATGGCTACACCTTC,CASSEVELGQDYGYTF
TRBJ1-3,TRBV4-2,NA,NA,TGTGCCAGCAGCCGAGAGGTCCCGGGCCAGGGCTCTGGAAACACCATATATTTT,CASSREVPGQGSGNTIYF
TRBJ2-1,TRBV29-1,TRBD2,NA,TGCAGCCATTCTTCTCTTGGAGGGGGAGCGGGAGCGAGGGGTGAGCAGTTCTTC,CSHSSLGGGAGARGEQFF
TRBJ1-2,TRBV18,NA,NA,TGTGCCAGCTCACAGAGAGACAGGCATAACTATGGCTACACCTTC,CASSQRDRHNYGYTF
TRBJ2-7,TRBV5-1,TRBD1,NA,TGCGCCAGCAGCTTGAGGGGGGACAGGGTTGTCCACGAGCAGTACTTC,CASSLRGDRVVHEQYF